This T cell receptor beta chain emerged from a study of identical twins. The CDR3 contains 15 residues. V lost 4 bases, J lost 4 bases, and 15 bases lay in between. Germline-derived CDR1 and CDR2 are SGHTS and YDEGEE. A universal primer binding site was introduced by template switching. The final cDNA contained unique molecular identifiers. TCRdb called the 5' RACE reads again in MiXCR, with one record for every CDR3 protein. The profile shows 450,000 to 600,000 distinct CDR3 sequences, approximately 20% of them singletons. Points from the study as a whole: Some out-of-frame alpha sequences were shared by twins, and these showed excess low generation probability. The study drew conclusions from cross-sectional statistical analysis, not from following the same donors.

With respect to this clonotype: The antigen remains unidentified.

In addition, the sample was reused for a study of yellow fever vaccine responses in identical twins. That publication notes: The authors reported partly convergent, partly personalized vaccine responses in identical twins.

This receptor was taken from a woman between 18 and 30 years old in good health. V usage is TRBV5-8 and J usage is TRBJ2-1, with a weak D call TRBD2 (7 bases). Input material: CD4+ T cells sorted from blood. As DNA, the CDR3 is TGTGCCAGCAGCCCTCAGGGGACTATTTACAATGAGCAGTTCTTC. Its translation: CASSPQGTIYNEQFF.